This TCR beta chain derives from a study of blood T cells in healthy people across ages. This clonotype was counted between two and nine times. With a J-beta primer mix and a sample-barcoded 5' primer, a second PCR ran 7 to 11 cycles. Via MiXCR, TCRdb re-called the 5' RACE reads, giving one row per CDR3 protein. The sample shows about 830,000 distinct CDR3 sequences, about 62% of them seen only once. The receptor was derived from a man under 40 in good health. The material sequenced was blood.

CDR3 in DNA: TGTGCCAGTAAGAGGCGGGGACACACAGCCGGGCAAGAGACCCAGTACTTC. Protein product: CASKRRGHTAGQETQYF. The rearrangement joins TRBV19 to TRBJ2-5; D may match TRBD1 or TRBD2 (6 bases each). V was shortened by 7 bases and J by 2 bases, with 23 bases between the two germline ends. CDR1 is LNHDA, CDR2 SQIVND, per germline (reference sequence). This CDR3 is built from 17 residues.